The 32 T cell receptor beta chains in this list originate from one sample, sequenced in a study of blood T cell repertoires in COVID-19. Clones were read by immunoSEQ multiplex PCR, and TCRdb kept only the in-frame ones, dropping some. The sample yields about 290,000 clones, about 85% seen once. The sequenced sample consisted of peripheral blood. These receptors were obtained from a woman aged 45-59 years with active or convalescent COVID-19.

This clone was counted between two and nine times. This chain uses TRBV27 with TRBJ1-2, with D uncertain. This CDR3 is 16 amino acids long. V lost 6 bases, J lost 4 bases, and 21 bases lay in between. Germline assignment: CDR1 MNHEY and CDR2 SMNVEV (reference sequence). The CDR3 DNA follows: TGTGCCAGCAGGCGGGTAGACCTGTCCAGCAGCTATGGCTACACCTTC. This encodes CASRRVDLSSSYGYTF.

There are a few counts of this clone. The genes are TRBV2 and TRBJ1-6; 7 nucleotides line up with TRBD1. This CDR3 has 14 amino acids. In germline, CDR1 is SNHLY, CDR2 FYNNEI. The trim removed 4 bases at V and 4 bases at J, leaving 1 base unmatched. CDR3 region: CASSGDRYNSPLHF. The CDR3 nucleotides read TGTGCCAGCAGTGGGGACAGATATAATTCACCCCTCCACTTT.

The chain employs TRBV6-5 and TRBJ2-1; TRBD2 matches at 9 bases. In germline, CDR1 is MNHEY, CDR2 SVGAGI. The CDR3 sequence is 14 residues long. Germline trimming cut 6 bases from V and 9 bases from J; bases unmatched to any gene: 9. The chain's CDR3 is CASRASGAPSEQFF. CDR3 in DNA: TGTGCCAGCAGAGCTAGCGGGGCCCCTAGTGAGCAGTTCTTC.

CDR3 in amino acids: CASSDQALSNEQFF. CDR3 DNA sequence: TGTGCCAGCAGTGACCAGGCCCTCTCCAATGAGCAGTTCTTC. This sequence joins TRBV6-1 and TRBJ2-1, with D unresolved. Trimming removed 3 bases at V and 6 bases at J, with 12 bases between. The CDR3 runs 14 residues. CDR1 is MNHNS and CDR2 is SASEGT in the germline V gene.

The rearrangement joins TRBV7-9 to TRBJ2-1; D remains ambiguous. Germline CDR1 and CDR2: SEHNR and FQNEAQ (reference sequence). Trimming stripped 5 bases from V and 8 bases from J, with 16 bases between. The CDR3 covers 14 residues. CDR3 nucleotide sequence: TGTGCCAGCAGCCTCCTACCCCCGTTGGATGAGCAGTTCTTC. It is translated as CASSLLPPLDEQFF.

In nucleotides, the CDR3 is TGTGCCAGCAGCCAACAACTCCAAGAGACCCAGTACTTC. Translation: CASSQQLQETQYF. V gene TRBV14 combines with J gene TRBJ2-5; D gene ambiguous. This CDR3 region has 13 residues. Trimming shortened V by 2 bases and J by 1 base, and 5 bases separated the two germline ends. Germline loops: CDR1 SGHDN, CDR2 FVKESK.

This chain joins TRBV5-4 and TRBJ2-1, with D possibly being TRBD2 (6 bases). CDR1 and CDR2 (germline): SGHNT, YYREEE (reference sequence). Trimming removed 0 bases at V and 10 bases at J, with 17 bases between. This CDR3 has 15 amino acids. Here the CDR3 reads CASSLGNPGVREQFF. DNA of the CDR3: TGTGCCAGCAGCTTGGGGAACCCGGGGGTTCGGGAGCAGTTCTTC.

The chain couples TRBV5-1 to TRBJ2-7; maybe TRBD2 (6 bases). Germline values: CDR1 SGHRS, CDR2 YFSETQ. V was clipped by 4 bases and J by 5 bases, with 22 bases between them. The CDR3 is 16 residues long. The CDR3 coding sequence is TGCGCCAGCAGCCCCGGGACTTCTCGCCGGTCCCACGAGCAGTACTTC. This sequence encodes CASSPGTSRRSHEQYF.

This clone was seen only once. This chain uses TRBV5-5 with TRBJ2-7; D is possibly TRBD2 (6 bases). The germline gives CDR1 SGHKS, CDR2 YYEKEE (reference sequence). V lost 4 bases to trimming and J lost 6 bases, with 11 bases between them. The CDR3 loop spans 12 amino acids. CDR3 in DNA: TGTGCCAGCAGCCTCCGGGACTCCGAGCAGTACTTC. Its translation is CASSLRDSEQYF.

There are a few counts of this clone. The gene calls are TRBV30 and TRBJ1-4; D is unclear. The CDR3 has 13 amino acids. Germline V gene sequence: CDR1 GTSNPN, CDR2 SVGIG (reference sequence). Trimming shortened V by 3 bases and J by 7 bases, and 12 bases separated the two germline ends. CDR3 in amino acids: CAWSAEDGEKLFF. The CDR3 nucleotides read TGTGCCTGGAGCGCAGAGGATGGTGAAAAACTGTTTTTT.

The table lists this clone with a count of one. V and J are TRBV7-8 and TRBJ1-2; 8 bases agree with TRBD1. Germline CDR1 and CDR2: SGHVS and FQNEAQ. The CDR3 is made up of 14 amino acids. V dropped 5 bases and J dropped 1; count of bases not matched to a gene: 3. CDR3 sequence: CASSRDRINYGYTF. The CDR3 bases are TGTGCCAGCAGCCGGGACAGGATTAACTATGGCTACACCTTC. The full variable domain, in which reference TRBV7-8 and TRBJ1-2 provide the parts outside the CDR3, is GAGVSQSPRYKVAKRGQDVALRCDPISGHVSLFWYQQALGQGPEFLTYFQNEAQLDKSGLPSDRFFAERPEGSVSTLKIQRTQQEDSAVYLCASSRDRINYGYTFGSGTRLTVV.

V and J are TRBV28 and TRBJ1-4, with 9 bases lining up with TRBD1. The V and J ends lost 6 bases and 8 bases, in that order; junction bases with no gene match: 10. This CDR3 spans 15 amino acids. CDR1 is MDHEN, CDR2 SYDVKM, per germline. The CDR3 loop reads CASSRLQGAGEKLFF. For the CDR3, the DNA is TGTGCCAGCAGCCGCCTACAGGGGGCTGGGGAAAAACTGTTTTTT. The full variable domain, with the rest looked up from reference TRBV28 and TRBJ1-4, is DVKVTQSSRYLVKRTGEKVFLECVQDMDHENMFWYRQDPGLGLRLIYFSYDVKMKEKGDIPEGYSVSREKKERFSLILESASTNQTSMYLCASSRLQGAGEKLFFGSGTQLSVL.

The chain is built from TRBV14 and TRBJ2-7, with no clear D. With 1 base removed from V and 3 bases from J, the gap between germline ends came to 13 bases. CDR3 length: 15 amino acids. In germline, CDR1 is SGHDN, CDR2 FVKESK. CDR3 sequence reads: CASSQAGSDFYEQYF. The CDR3 nucleotides read TGTGCCAGCAGCCAAGCCGGGTCAGACTTCTACGAGCAGTACTTC.

The chain is built from TRBV20-1 and TRBJ1-5; no definite D call. Trimming cost V 6 bases and J 9 bases, with 12 bases left between them. Germline V gives CDR1 DFQATT, CDR2 SNEGSKA (reference sequence). The length of the CDR3 is 11 residues. For the CDR3, the DNA is TGCAGTGCCCAAGACATGGCGCCCCAGCATTTT. This encodes CSAQDMAPQHF.

The chain recombines TRBV2 with TRBJ2-7; TRBD2 aligns across 10 bases. V shed 6 bases, J shed 7 bases, and the junction held 9 bases outside the gene matches. This CDR3 has 14 amino acids. The germline V gene has CDR1 SNHLY and CDR2 FYNNEI. CDR3 region: CASSGGLAIREQYF. In nucleotides, the CDR3 is TGTGCCAGCAGCGGGGGACTAGCGATCCGGGAGCAGTACTTC. Combining the CDR3 with reference TRBV2 and TRBJ2-7 gives the whole variable domain EPEVTQTPSHQVTQMGQEVILRCVPISNHLYFYWYRQILGQKVEFLVSFYNNEISEKSEIFDDQFSVERPDGSNFTLKIRSTKLEDSAMYFCASSGGLAIREQYFGPGTRLTVT.

CDR3 nucleotide sequence: TGTGCCAGCAGCTTAGAGACAGGGGACACTGAAGCTTTCTTT. Amino acid sequence: CASSLETGDTEAFF. V is TRBV7-6 and J is TRBJ1-1; 8 bases fit TRBD1. CDR3 length equals 14 residues. The junction had 1 base not matched to a gene; V was cut back by 1 base and J by 3 bases. Per germline, CDR1 SGHVS and CDR2 FNYEAQ. Full variable domain (remainder filled in from reference TRBV7-6 and TRBJ1-1): GAGVSQSPRYKVTKRGQDVALRCDPISGHVSLYWYRQALGQGPEFLTYFNYEAQQDKSGLPNDRFSAERPEGSISTLTIQRTEQRDSAMYRCASSLETGDTEAFFGQGTRLTVV.

The chain uses TRBV11-1 and TRBJ1-1, with 7 bases that match TRBD1. This CDR3 spans 16 amino acids. J was trimmed by 4 bases and V by 5 bases; bases with no gene match: 13. Per germline, CDR1 SGHAT and CDR2 FQDESV (reference sequence). CDR3: CASSRFTGQDGTEAFF. Here the CDR3 DNA reads TGTGCCAGCAGCCGATTTACAGGACAGGACGGCACTGAAGCTTTCTTT.

The chain employs TRBV5-1 and TRBJ2-1, with a tentative D call TRBD1 (6 bases). Trimming cost V 4 bases and J 4 bases, with 15 bases left between them. The CDR3 covers 15 residues. CDR1 SGHRS and CDR2 YFSETQ come from the germline V gene. This chain's CDR3 is CASSPQGLAYNEQFF. The CDR3 DNA follows: TGCGCCAGCAGCCCCCAGGGGTTAGCTTACAATGAGCAGTTCTTC.

A remark on this clone: A read error may produce the germline difference seen at one junction end. The chain couples TRBV7-7 to TRBJ1-2; TRBD1 aligns across 7 bases. CDR1 and CDR2 from the germline V gene are SSHAT and FNYEAQ (reference sequence). The CDR3 loop spans 13 amino acids. Here the CDR3 DNA reads TGTGCTAGCAGCATGACAGGGAGGTATGGCTACACCTTC. This encodes CASSMTGRYGYTF.

The J gene is TRBJ2-1, the V gene TRBV3-1 (or the pseudogene TRBV3-2), with 10 bases that match TRBD1. With 3 bases clipped from V and 6 bases from J, the junction kept 2 bases outside the gene matches. The CDR3 loop spans 14 amino acids. CDR1 and CDR2 from the germline V gene are LGHDT and YNNKEL (reference sequence). CDR3 DNA: TGTGCCAGCAGCCAGACAGGGGGCCGCAATGAGCAGTTCTTC. Amino acid sequence: CASSQTGGRNEQFF.

This clone was picked up one time. This rearrangement joins TRBV20-1 to TRBJ2-1; 8 nucleotides agree with TRBD2. The CDR3 spans 11 residues. Germline assignment: CDR1 DFQATT and CDR2 SNEGSKA (reference sequence). This chain's CDR3 is CSSGRGNEQFF. Here the CDR3 DNA reads TGCAGCAGCGGGAGAGGAAATGAGCAGTTCTTC.

This clone showed up just a few times. The chain couples TRBV9 to TRBJ1-2; D may be TRBD1 (5 bases). The germline V gene encodes CDR1 SGDLS and CDR2 YYNGEE. Trimming removed 0 bases at V and 5 bases at J, with 14 bases between. This CDR3 comprises 15 residues. The DNA for the CDR3 is TGTGCCAGCAGCGTAGGGGGCGCATCCTCTTATGGCTACACCTTC. It is translated as CASSVGGASSYGYTF.

The chain combines TRBV5-1 with TRBJ2-2; TRBD1 aligns across 10 bases. The CDR3 has 21 amino acids. Germline V gene sequence: CDR1 SGHRS, CDR2 YFSETQ. V was clipped by 1 base and J by 1 base; unmatched bases: 16. The CDR3 loop is CASSLHTDRGLLSLNTGELFF. The DNA of the CDR3 is TGCGCCAGCAGCTTGCACACAGACAGGGGGCTTCTATCCTTGAACACCGGGGAGCTGTTTTTT.

V and J are TRBV3-1 (or the pseudogene TRBV3-2) and TRBJ1-6; TRBD1 aligns across 8 bases. CDR3 size: 14 residues. Unmatched junction bases numbered 3, after V lost 3 bases and J lost 8 bases. Germline V gene data show CDR1 as LGHDT and CDR2 as YNNKEL (reference sequence). The CDR3: CASSQNRGYSPLHF. The CDR3 bases are TGTGCCAGCAGCCAGAACAGGGGGTATTCACCCCTCCACTTT.

In this sample, this clone turned up once. The V call is TRBV3-1 (or the pseudogene TRBV3-2), the J call TRBJ1-1, with 10 bases that match TRBD1. The germline gives CDR1 LGHDT, CDR2 YNNKEL (reference sequence). Germline trimming cut 4 bases from V and 3 bases from J; bases unmatched to any gene: 5. The CDR3 spans 15 residues. The CDR3 reads CASSLRDRGHTEAFF. The CDR3 DNA sequence: TGTGCCAGCAGCCTCCGGGACAGGGGTCACACTGAAGCTTTCTTT.

This clone showed up just a few times. The chain has TRBV2 and TRBJ1-6, with 9 bases matching TRBD1. With V trimmed by 6 bases and J by 5 bases, 2 bases remained unmatched. This CDR3 has 14 residues. Per germline, CDR1 SNHLY and CDR2 FYNNEI. CDR3 in DNA: TGTGCCAGCAGCGGGGACAGGGATAATTCACCCCTCCACTTT. Translating gives CASSGDRDNSPLHF.

The chain couples TRBV19 to TRBJ1-1; TRBD1 matches at 8 bases. Germline CDR1 is LNHDA and CDR2 is SQIVND (reference sequence). With 6 bases clipped from V and 4 bases from J, the junction kept 10 bases outside the gene matches. This CDR3 region has 15 residues. The CDR3 loop is CASSTGGGWATEAFF. DNA of the CDR3: TGTGCCAGTAGCACAGGGGGGGGTTGGGCCACTGAAGCTTTCTTT. Looking up the rest from reference TRBV19 and TRBJ1-1 gives the full variable domain: DGGITQSPKYLFRKEGQNVTLSCEQNLNHDAMYWYRQDPGQGLRLIYYSQIVNDFQKGDIAEGYSVSREKKESFPLTVTSAQKNPTAFYLCASSTGGGWATEAFFGQGTRLTVV.

The CDR3 region has the DNA TGCGCCAGCAGCTTTCTGTCCGGACAGTCTGGATATGGCTACACCTTC. Amino acid sequence: CASSFLSGQSGYGYTF. The chain has TRBV5-1 and TRBJ1-2; a weak D match, TRBD1 (6 bases). The germline gives CDR1 SGHRS, CDR2 YFSETQ. CDR3 length: 16 residues. V lost 2 bases to trimming and J lost 5 bases, with 19 bases between them.

This CDR3 reads CASSEDGTSGRGYF. CDR3 DNA sequence: TGTGCCAGCAGTGAAGACGGGACTAGCGGGAGAGGGTACTTC. The rearrangement links TRBV6-1 to TRBJ2-7; 14 positions match TRBD2. After removal of 1 base from V and 12 bases from J, the junction contained 5 bases not matched to a gene. The germline V gene has CDR1 MNHNS and CDR2 SASEGT. This CDR3 has 14 residues.

This chain uses TRBV7-8 with TRBJ1-5; 8 bases are shared with TRBD1. Germline V gene data show CDR1 as SGHVS and CDR2 as FQNEAQ. The CDR3 is made up of 14 amino acids. The trim removed 6 bases at V and 7 bases at J, leaving 8 bases unmatched. CDR3 nucleotides: TGTGCCAGCAGGTTGACAGGGGAGGAGCAGCCCCAGCATTTT. Translation: CASRLTGEEQPQHF.

This rearrangement joins TRBV7-9 to TRBJ2-3; a possible D gene is TRBD1 (6 bases). Germline V gene sequence: CDR1 SEHNR, CDR2 FQNEAQ (reference sequence). The CDR3 covers 19 residues. Deletions cut 5 bases from V and 0 bases from J, with 24 bases between. This CDR3 reads CASSPGVWDPQSSTDTQYF. CDR3 nucleotides: TGTGCCAGCAGCCCAGGGGTTTGGGACCCTCAGTCTAGCACAGATACGCAGTATTTT.

V gene TRBV6-2 or TRBV6-3 combines with J gene TRBJ2-7; TRBD2 might be the D (6 bases). Germline V gene data show CDR1 as MNHEY and CDR2 as SVGEGT. Trimming pared 6 bases from V and 2 bases from J, leaving 17 bases between. The CDR3 sequence is 15 residues long. CDR3 nucleotide sequence: TGTGCCAGCAGCACCCCCTTTAGCGGCACCTACGAGCAGTACTTC. Amino acids: CASSTPFSGTYEQYF.